The 8 T cell receptor beta chains given below trace back to one sample, sequenced in a study of shared clonotypes between healthy human individuals (dated by TCRdb to between 2020 and 2021). The protocol used for the library was the immunoSEQ multiplex PCR assay. TCRdb provides this immuneACCESS table in a form limited to in-frame rearrangements. Some clones are lacking; in checked studies, under half of them reflect an unresolved V gene, and why the rest are absent is not known. The table for this sample lists under 2,500,000 clones; 90% to 96% of them were counted only once. Of the sample, 0.1% to 0.15% is held by the ten largest clones. Sequencing was carried out using naive CD4+ T cells sorted from blood. Read against the paper, the sample's cell subset or site label means: CD45RA+ positively selected. All receptors come from a man aged 18 to 29 in good health.

The CDR3 DNA reads TGTGCCAGCACCAGACAGGGAGAGGGGACTGAAGCTTTCTTT. Translation gives CASTRQGEGTEAFF. V and J are TRBV2 and TRBJ1-1; 7 bases map to TRBD1. With 7 bases clipped from V and 5 bases from J, the junction kept 10 bases outside the gene matches. The CDR3 runs to 14 residues. The V gene's germline CDR1 is SNHLY and CDR2 FYNNEI.

This clone appeared a single time. The V call is TRBV28, the J call TRBJ2-7, with 10 positions matching TRBD2. J gave up 7 bases and V 5 bases, and 5 bases lay outside the gene matches. CDR1 is MDHEN, CDR2 SYDVKM, per germline. This CDR3 region has 13 residues. The CDR3, as DNA: TGTGCCAGCAGTCCCCCGACTAGCGGGGAGCAGTACTTC. Translation: CASSPPTSGEQYF.

This rearrangement joins TRBV6-6 to TRBJ2-7, with D possibly TRBD1 on 6 matching bases. V was cut by 2 bases and J by 1 base, with 12 bases left in between. The CDR3 length is 15 residues. Germline assignment: CDR1 MNHNY and CDR2 SVGAGI (reference sequence). The CDR3 coding sequence is TGTGCCAGCAGTTACCGACAGGAAATTTCCTACGAGCAGTACTTC. This codes for CASSYRQEISYEQYF.

In its sample, this clone was seen once. This chain connects TRBV18 to TRBJ2-1, with D possibly being TRBD1 (6 bases). CDR1 KGHSH and CDR2 LQKENI come from the germline V gene. Trimming shortened V by 3 bases and J by 7 bases, and 13 bases separated the two germline ends. The CDR3 contains 14 residues. The chain's CDR3 is CASSPVQGWNEQFF. CDR3 nucleotide sequence: TGTGCCAGCTCACCGGTCCAGGGGTGGAATGAGCAGTTCTTC. The full variable domain, with the rest looked up from reference TRBV18 and TRBJ2-1, is NAGVMQNPRHLVRRRGQEARLRCSPMKGHSHVYWYRQLPEEGLKFMVYLQKENIIDESGMPKERFSAEFPKEGPSILRIQQVVRGDSAAYFCASSPVQGWNEQFFGPGTRLTVL.

The J gene is TRBJ2-1, the V gene TRBV7-2, with a tentative D call TRBD2 (6 bases). The germline V gene encodes CDR1 SGHTA and CDR2 FQGNSA. Trimming stripped 3 bases from V and 0 bases from J, with 15 bases between. CDR3 size: 17 residues. In nucleotides, the CDR3 is TGTGCCAGCAGCTTCGGGGGACCCGTGAGCTCCTACAATGAGCAGTTCTTC. It encodes CASSFGGPVSSYNEQFF. Full variable domain (missing parts from reference TRBV7-2 and TRBJ2-1): GAGVSQSPSNKVTEKGKDVELRCDPISGHTALYWYRQSLGQGLEFLIYFQGNSAPDKSGLPSDRFSAERTGGSVSTLTIQRTQQEDSAVYLCASSFGGPVSSYNEQFFGPGTRLTVL.

The chain joins TRBV2 to TRBJ2-7, with D perhaps matching TRBD1 (6 bases). Germline values: CDR1 SNHLY, CDR2 FYNNEI. This CDR3 region has 14 residues. Trimming took off 4 bases at V and 1 base at J, with 11 bases between the two ends. Here the CDR3 reads CASSGQVFSYEQYF. The DNA for the CDR3 is TGTGCCAGCAGTGGACAGGTTTTTTCCTACGAGCAGTACTTC. Together with reference TRBV2 and TRBJ2-7, the CDR3 gives the full variable domain: EPEVTQTPSHQVTQMGQEVILRCVPISNHLYFYWYRQILGQKVEFLVSFYNNEISEKSEIFDDQFSVERPDGSNFTLKIRSTKLEDSAMYFCASSGQVFSYEQYFGPGTRLTVT.

V and J are TRBV30 and TRBJ2-3; D is unclear. V lost 5 bases, J lost 3 bases, and 6 bases lay in between. Germline V gene sequence: CDR1 GTSNPN, CDR2 SVGIG (reference sequence). The CDR3 length is 11 residues. CDR3 sequence: CAWGLTDTQYF. DNA of the CDR3: TGTGCCTGGGGGTTAACAGATACGCAGTATTTT. Looking up the rest from reference TRBV30 and TRBJ2-3 gives the full variable domain: SQTIHQWPATLVQPVGSPLSLECTVEGTSNPNLYWYRQAAGRGLQLLFYSVGIGQISSEVPQNLSASRPQDRQFILSSKKLLLSDSGFYLCAWGLTDTQYFGPGTRLTVL.

The chain uses TRBV28 and TRBJ1-2; possibly TRBD1 for D (6 bases). CDR3 length: 16 residues. The germline V and J ends were trimmed by 3 bases and 5 bases, with 19 bases remaining between them. The germline CDR1 and CDR2 sequences are MDHEN and SYDVKM. The CDR3: CASSFKGKARGYGYTF. The CDR3 bases are TGTGCCAGCAGTTTCAAGGGGAAAGCTAGGGGGTATGGCTACACCTTC.